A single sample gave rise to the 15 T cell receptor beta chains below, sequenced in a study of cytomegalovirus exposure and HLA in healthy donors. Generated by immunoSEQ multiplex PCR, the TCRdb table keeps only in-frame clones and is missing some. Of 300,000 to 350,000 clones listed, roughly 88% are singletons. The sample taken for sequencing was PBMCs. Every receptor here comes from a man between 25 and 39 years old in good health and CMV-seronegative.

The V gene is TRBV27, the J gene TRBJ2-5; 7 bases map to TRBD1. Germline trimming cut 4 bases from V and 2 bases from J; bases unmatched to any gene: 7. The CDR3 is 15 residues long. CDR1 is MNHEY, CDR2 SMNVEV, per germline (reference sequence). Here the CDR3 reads CASSSRTGLQETQYF. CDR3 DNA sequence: TGTGCCAGCAGTTCGCGGACAGGCTTACAAGAGACCCAGTACTTC.

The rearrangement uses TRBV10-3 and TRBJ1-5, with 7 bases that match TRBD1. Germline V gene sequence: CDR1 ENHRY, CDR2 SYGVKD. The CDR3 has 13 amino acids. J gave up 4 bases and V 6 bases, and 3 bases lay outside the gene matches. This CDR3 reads CAISRTGNQPQHF. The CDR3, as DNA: TGTGCCATCAGCCGGACAGGAAATCAGCCCCAGCATTTT.

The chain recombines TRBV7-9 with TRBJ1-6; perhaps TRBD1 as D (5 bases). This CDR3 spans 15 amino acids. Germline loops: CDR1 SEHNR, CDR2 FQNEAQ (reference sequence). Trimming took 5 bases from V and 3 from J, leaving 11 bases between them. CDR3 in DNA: TGTGCCAGCAGCACCACAGACAGCTATAATTCACCCCTCCACTTT. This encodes CASSTTDSYNSPLHF.

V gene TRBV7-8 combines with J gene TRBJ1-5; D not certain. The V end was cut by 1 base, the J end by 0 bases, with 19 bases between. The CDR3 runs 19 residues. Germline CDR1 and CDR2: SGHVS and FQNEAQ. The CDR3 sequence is CASSLERGAAFYSNQPQHF. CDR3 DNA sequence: TGTGCCAGCAGCTTAGAGCGAGGCGCAGCCTTCTATAGCAATCAGCCCCAGCATTTT.

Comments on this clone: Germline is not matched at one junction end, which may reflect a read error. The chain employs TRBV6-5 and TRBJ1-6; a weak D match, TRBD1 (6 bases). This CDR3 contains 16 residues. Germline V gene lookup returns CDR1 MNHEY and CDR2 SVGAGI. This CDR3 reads CASSYSITGMDSALHF. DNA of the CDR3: TGTGCCAGCAGTTACTCGATTACAGGGATGGATTCAGCCCTCCACTTT.

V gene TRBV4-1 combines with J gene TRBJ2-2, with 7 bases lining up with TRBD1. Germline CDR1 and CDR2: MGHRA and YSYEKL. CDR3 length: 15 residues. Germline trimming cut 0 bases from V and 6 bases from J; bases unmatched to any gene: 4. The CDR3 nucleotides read TGCGCCAGCAGCCAAGAATGGCAGGGGGCCGGGGAGCTGTTTTTT. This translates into CASSQEWQGAGELFF.

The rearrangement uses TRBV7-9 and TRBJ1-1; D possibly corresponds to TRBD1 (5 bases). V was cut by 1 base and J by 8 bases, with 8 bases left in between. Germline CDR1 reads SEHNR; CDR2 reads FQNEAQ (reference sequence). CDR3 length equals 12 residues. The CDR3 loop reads CASSLGQLEAFF. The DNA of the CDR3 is TGTGCCAGCAGCTTAGGACAGCTAGAAGCTTTCTTT.

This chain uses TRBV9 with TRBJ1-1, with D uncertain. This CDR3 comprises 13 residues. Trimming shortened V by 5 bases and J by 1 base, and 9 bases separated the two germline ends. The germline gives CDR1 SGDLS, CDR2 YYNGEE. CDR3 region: CASRRDWNTEAFF. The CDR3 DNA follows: TGTGCCAGCAGGCGAGACTGGAACACTGAAGCTTTCTTT.

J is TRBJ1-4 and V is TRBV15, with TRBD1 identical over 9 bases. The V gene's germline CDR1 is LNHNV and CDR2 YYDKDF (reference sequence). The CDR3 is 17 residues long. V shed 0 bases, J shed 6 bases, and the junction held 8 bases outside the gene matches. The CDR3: CATSRDLLGQGHEKLFF. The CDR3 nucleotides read TGTGCCACCAGCAGAGATCTCTTGGGACAGGGTCATGAAAAACTGTTTTTT.

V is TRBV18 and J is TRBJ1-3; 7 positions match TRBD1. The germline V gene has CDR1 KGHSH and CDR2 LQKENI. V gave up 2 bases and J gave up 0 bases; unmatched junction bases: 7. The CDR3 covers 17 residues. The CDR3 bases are TGTGCCAGCTCACCAGCACAGGGGACTCGCTCTGGAAACACCATATATTTT. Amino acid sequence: CASSPAQGTRSGNTIYF.

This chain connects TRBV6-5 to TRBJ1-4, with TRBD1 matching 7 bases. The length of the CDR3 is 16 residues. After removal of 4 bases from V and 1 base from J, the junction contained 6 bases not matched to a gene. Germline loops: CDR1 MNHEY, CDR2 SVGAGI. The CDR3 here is CASSSQGSRTNEKLFF. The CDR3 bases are TGTGCCAGCAGTTCACAGGGGAGTAGAACTAATGAAAAACTGTTTTTT.

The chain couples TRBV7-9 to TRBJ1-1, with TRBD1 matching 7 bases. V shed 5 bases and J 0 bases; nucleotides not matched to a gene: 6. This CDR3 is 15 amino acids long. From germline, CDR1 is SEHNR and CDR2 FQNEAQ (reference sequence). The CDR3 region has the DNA TGTGCCAGCAGCCACAGACAGGGCTTGAACACTGAAGCTTTCTTT. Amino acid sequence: CASSHRQGLNTEAFF.

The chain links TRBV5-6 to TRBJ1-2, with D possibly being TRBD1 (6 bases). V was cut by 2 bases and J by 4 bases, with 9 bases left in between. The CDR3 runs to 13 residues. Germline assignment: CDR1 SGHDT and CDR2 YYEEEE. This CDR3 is CASSFRGLYGYTF. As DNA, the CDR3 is TGTGCCAGCAGCTTCAGGGGCCTCTATGGCTACACCTTC.

The CDR3 DNA reads as TGTGCCAGCAGTTTATTAAGTCGGGGGGCCACTGAAGCTTTCTTT. Protein: CASSLLSRGATEAFF. This chain connects TRBV27 to TRBJ1-1; possible D gene TRBD1, 6 bases. The V end lost 1 base, the J end lost 4 bases, and 13 bases lay between the germline ends. CDR3 length equals 15 residues. Germline CDR1 is MNHEY and CDR2 is SMNVEV (reference sequence).

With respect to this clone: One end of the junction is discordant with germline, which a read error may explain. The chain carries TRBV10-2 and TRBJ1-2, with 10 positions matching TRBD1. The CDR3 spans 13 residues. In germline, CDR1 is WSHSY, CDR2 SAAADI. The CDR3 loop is CASREGQGYGYTF. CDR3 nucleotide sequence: TGCGCCAGCAGGGAGGGACAGGGGTATGGTTACACCTTC.